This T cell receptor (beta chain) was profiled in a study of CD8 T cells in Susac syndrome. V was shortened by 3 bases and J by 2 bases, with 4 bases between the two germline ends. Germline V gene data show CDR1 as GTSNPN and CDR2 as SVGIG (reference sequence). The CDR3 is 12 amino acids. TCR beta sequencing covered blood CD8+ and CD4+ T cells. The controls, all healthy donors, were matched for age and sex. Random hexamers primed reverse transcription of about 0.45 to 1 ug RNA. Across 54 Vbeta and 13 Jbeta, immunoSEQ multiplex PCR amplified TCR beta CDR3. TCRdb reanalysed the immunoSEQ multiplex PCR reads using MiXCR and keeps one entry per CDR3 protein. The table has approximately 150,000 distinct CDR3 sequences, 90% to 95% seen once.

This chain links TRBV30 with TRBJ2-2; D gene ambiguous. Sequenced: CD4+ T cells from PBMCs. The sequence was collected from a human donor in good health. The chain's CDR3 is CAWRLNTGELFF. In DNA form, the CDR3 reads TGTGCCTGGAGACTAAACACCGGGGAGCTGTTTTTT.